A selection of T cell receptor beta chains follows, all from one sample in a study of Graves' ophthalmopathy and Graves' hyperthyroidism. In TCRdb, the multiplex PCR reads were re-called with MiXCR into one record per CDR3 protein. This table holds 45,000 to 60,000 distinct CDR3 sequences, roughly half found once. Sequences were obtained from peripheral blood. These TCRs come from an adult woman with Graves' ophthalmopathy. Both conserved end residues are part of each CDR3. Fields, in order: CDR3 DNA, CDR3 protein, V gene, J gene, D gene, clone size. The D gene is left open where the match is weak. Only part of the rows carry a size: once, few, many, or a class if the clone is expanded.

CDR3 DNA: TGCAGTGCTAGATTTGGGGTAGCTAAAGATGAGCAGTTCTTC; CDR3 protein: CSARFGVAKDEQFF; V gene: TRBV20-1; J gene: TRBJ2-1; D gene: .; clone size: .
CDR3 DNA: TGTGCCAGCACCACAACCACCGGGGTCACCGGGGAGCTGTTTTTT; CDR3 protein: CASTTTTGVTGELFF; V gene: TRBV7-6; J gene: TRBJ2-2; D gene: .; clone size: .
CDR3 DNA: TGTGCCAGCAGTTTAGTCAGCCGGGAGACCCAGTACTTC; CDR3 protein: CASSLVSRETQYF; V gene: TRBV28; J gene: TRBJ2-5; D gene: .; clone size: many
CDR3 DNA: TGTGCCAGTAGTAAGGAGCGGGAGGGGAAAGAGACCCAGTACTTC; CDR3 protein: CASSKEREGKETQYF; V gene: TRBV19; J gene: TRBJ2-5; D gene: TRBD2; clone size: .
CDR3 DNA: TGTGCCAGCAGCGTCACAGGGGGCATGAACACTGAAGCTTTCTTT; CDR3 protein: CASSVTGGMNTEAFF; V gene: TRBV7-3; J gene: TRBJ1-1; D gene: TRBD1; clone size: .
CDR3 DNA: TGTGCCATCAGCGGGAGGTCCTACAATGAGCAGTTCTTC; CDR3 protein: CAISGRSYNEQFF; V gene: TRBV10-3; J gene: TRBJ2-1; D gene: TRBD2; clone size: .
CDR3 DNA: TGCAGCGTTGAAGGGGCGGGAGGGCCCTACGAGCAGTACTTC; CDR3 protein: CSVEGAGGPYEQYF; V gene: TRBV29-1; J gene: TRBJ2-7; D gene: TRBD2; clone size: .
CDR3 DNA: TGTGCCATCAGTGAGGGGCGGGAACAGCAGTATTTT; CDR3 protein: CAISEGREQQYF; V gene: TRBV10-3; J gene: TRBJ2-3; D gene: .; clone size: .
CDR3 DNA: TGTGCCAGCAGCCCCCAGCCCACTGCAGATACGCAGTATTTT; CDR3 protein: CASSPQPTADTQYF; V gene: TRBV9; J gene: TRBJ2-3; D gene: .; clone size: many
CDR3 DNA: TGTGCCAGCAGCTTAGAGGCGGGGTTACAATACGAGCAGTACTTC; CDR3 protein: CASSLEAGLQYEQYF; V gene: TRBV7-2; J gene: TRBJ2-7; D gene: .; clone size: many
CDR3 DNA: TGCAGTGCCGGAGTGGGGGGCTCGGAGACCCAGTACTTC; CDR3 protein: CSAGVGGSETQYF; V gene: TRBV20-1; J gene: TRBJ2-5; D gene: .; clone size: .
CDR3 DNA: TGTGCCAGCAGTGCGCCGGGGGGCAATCAGCCCCAGCATTTT; CDR3 protein: CASSAPGGNQPQHF; V gene: TRBV2; J gene: TRBJ1-5; D gene: .; clone size: .
CDR3 DNA: TGTGCCAGAAGGTACAGGGGCAATCAGCCCCAGCATTTT; CDR3 protein: CARRYRGNQPQHF; V gene: TRBV11-2; J gene: TRBJ1-5; D gene: .; clone size: many
CDR3 DNA: TGTGCCAGCAGCACCAGGGACAGGGACTATGGCTACACCTTC; CDR3 protein: CASSTRDRDYGYTF; V gene: TRBV11-2; J gene: TRBJ1-2; D gene: TRBD1; clone size: .
CDR3 DNA: TGCGCCAGCAGCCGTGAGAACAACGGAATGAAAGCTTTCTTT; CDR3 protein: CASSRENNGMKAFF; V gene: TRBV5-1; J gene: TRBJ1-1; D gene: .; clone size: .
CDR3 DNA: TGTGCCAGCAGCCCGGACAGTCTTGTTAATGAGCAGCTCTTC; CDR3 protein: CASSPDSLVNEQLF; V gene: TRBV7-9; J gene: TRBJ2-1; D gene: .; clone size: .
CDR3 DNA: TGTGCCAGTAGTATCAGGGGGAACCTAGAAGCTTTCTTT; CDR3 protein: CASSIRGNLEAFF; V gene: TRBV19; J gene: TRBJ1-1; D gene: TRBD1; clone size: .
CDR3 DNA: .; CDR3 protein: CASSVRGSYNEQFFGPGQNYEQYF; V gene: TRBV19; J gene: TRBJ2-7; D gene: .; clone size: .
CDR3 DNA: TGCAGTGCTAGAGGGGGGAACAATCAGCCCCAGCATTTT; CDR3 protein: CSARGGNNQPQHF; V gene: TRBV20-1; J gene: TRBJ1-5; D gene: .; clone size: .
CDR3 DNA: TGCAGTACGACTAGCGGGATGATCACGTTAAATGAGCAGTACTTC; CDR3 protein: CSTTSGMITLNEQYF; V gene: TRBV20-1; J gene: TRBJ2-7; D gene: TRBD2; clone size: .
CDR3 DNA: TGCAGTGCTGCAAGGGGAAGGGGGGGAGTCACTGAAGCTTTCTTT; CDR3 protein: CSAARGRGGVTEAFF; V gene: TRBV20-1; J gene: TRBJ1-1; D gene: .; clone size: many
CDR3 DNA: TGTGCCAGTAGTCTCCAGGACATTGCCTACGAGCAGTACTTC; CDR3 protein: CASSLQDIAYEQYF; V gene: TRBV19; J gene: TRBJ2-7; D gene: .; clone size: many
CDR3 DNA: TGCAGCGTTGACGGAGGTAGCGGGAGGGCCTACAATGAGCAGTTCTTC; CDR3 protein: CSVDGGSGRAYNEQFF; V gene: TRBV29-1; J gene: TRBJ2-1; D gene: TRBD2; clone size: many
CDR3 DNA: TGTGCCAGTACGCGAGAGGCAGCTTCTTTTAGCAATCAGCCCCAGCATTTT; CDR3 protein: CASTREAASFSNQPQHF; V gene: TRBV19; J gene: TRBJ1-5; D gene: .; clone size: many
CDR3 DNA: TGTGCCAGCAGCGGCAACAGAGCTACCCAAACTAACTATGGGGCCAACGTCCTGACCTTC; CDR3 protein: CASSGNRATQTNYGANVLTF; V gene: TRBV7-8; J gene: TRBJ2-6; D gene: .; clone size: .
CDR3 DNA: TGTACCAGTACTTCCCGGGGGGCAAGAGATACGCAGTATTTT; CDR3 protein: CTSTSRGARDTQYF; V gene: TRBV19; J gene: TRBJ2-3; D gene: .; clone size: .
CDR3 DNA: TGCAGTGCTAGTACCCCGGGACTAGCGGCAGATACGCAGTATTTT; CDR3 protein: CSASTPGLAADTQYF; V gene: TRBV20-1; J gene: TRBJ2-3; D gene: TRBD2; clone size: many
CDR3 DNA: TGTGCCAGCGGTCCGGGACGCATCTCCTACGAGCAGTACTTC; CDR3 protein: CASGPGRISYEQYF; V gene: TRBV6-1; J gene: TRBJ2-7; D gene: .; clone size: many
CDR3 DNA: TGTGCCAGCATCCCCGGGACCACAGATACGCGGTATTTT; CDR3 protein: CASIPGTTDTRYF; V gene: TRBV7-3; J gene: TRBJ2-3; D gene: .; clone size: .
CDR3 DNA: TGCAGTGCTGGGACTGAGGGGGGGGAGCCCCAGCATTTT; CDR3 protein: CSAGTEGGEPQHF; V gene: TRBV20-1; J gene: TRBJ1-5; D gene: .; clone size: many
CDR3 DNA: TGCAGCGGTGGGGGGGTCTACGAGCAGTACTTC; CDR3 protein: CSGGGVYEQYF; V gene: TRBV29-1; J gene: TRBJ2-7; D gene: TRBD2; clone size: .
CDR3 DNA: TGCAGTGCTATCCGACAGGGCGAAGCTTTCTTT; CDR3 protein: CSAIRQGEAFF; V gene: TRBV20-1; J gene: TRBJ1-1; D gene: TRBD1; clone size: .
CDR3 DNA: TGCGCCAGCAGCCAATATAAGGGTCCGGGTACCTTC; CDR3 protein: CASSQYKGPGTF; V gene: TRBV4-1; J gene: TRBJ1-2; D gene: .; clone size: many
CDR3 DNA: TGTGCCATCAACCCCGGGACAGGAAGGGATACGCAGTATTTT; CDR3 protein: CAINPGTGRDTQYF; V gene: TRBV10-3; J gene: TRBJ2-3; D gene: TRBD1; clone size: .
CDR3 DNA: TGCAGTGCTAGAGGAACCCGGGAGTTAGAAACCCAGTACTTC; CDR3 protein: CSARGTRELETQYF; V gene: TRBV20-1; J gene: TRBJ2-5; D gene: .; clone size: many